Here is one TCR beta chain with its context. Its antigen is unidentified. This specimen belongs to a study of OX40 agonist ivuxolimab in advanced cancers. Study as a whole: Patients were dosed with the agonistic anti-OX40 (CD134) antibody ivuxolimab. Across the patients, intravenous ivuxolimab was delivered every 2 weeks at 0.01 to 10 mg/kg. Study-wide results and caveats: Normalized T-cell clonal expansion was also low in some nonresponders.

Germline CDR1 MNHNY, CDR2 SVGAGI (reference sequence). V shed 5 bases and J shed 7 bases, with 15 bases lying between them. This CDR3 is built from 14 residues. Libraries were prepared by immunoSEQ multiplex PCR; TCRdb keeps only in-frame clonotypes and omits some of them. The sample records over 50,000 clones, 88% being singletons. Blood specimens came from baseline, cycle 4 day 1, and cycle 7 day 1. This chain uses TRBV6-6 with TRBJ1-5; TRBD1 might be the D (6 bases). This receptor was identified in an adult with an advanced solid tumor such as melanoma, head and neck, liver or kidney cancer. The source material was CD4+ or CD8+ T cells sorted from blood, sampled in a trial of the OX40 agonist ivuxolimab. Written as DNA, the CDR3 is TGTGCCAGCAGTGATCAGGGGTCGAGACAGCCCCAGCATTTT. It encodes CASSDQGSRQPQHF.